A single sample gave rise to the 15 T cell receptor beta chains below, sequenced in a study of identical twins (dated by TCRdb to between 2015 and 2016). Receptor libraries were prepared by 5' RACE. The run used an Illumina HiSeq 2000. The public sequencing data were trimmed at Q25 with fastp and processed into clonotypes with MiXCR by TCRdb, which kept only in-frame beta chains. Every entry covers one CDR3 protein and lists the most common genes and DNA from its rows. This sample has approximately 1.8 million distinct CDR3 sequences in its table, and about 32% of those were observed once. More than 0.25% of the sample is taken by the ten largest. The specimen was cord blood. The receptors originated from a newborn girl in good health.

The rearrangement links TRBV20-1 to TRBJ1-4, with 7 positions matching TRBD1. From germline, CDR1 is DFQATT and CDR2 SNEGSKA (reference sequence). Losses at the gene ends were 3 bases for V and 5 bases for J; bases not matched to a gene: 6. The CDR3 loop spans 14 amino acids. The CDR3 bases are TGCAGTGCTAGGTCCGTGGACAGGAATGAAAAACTGTTTTTT. Amino acid sequence: CSARSVDRNEKLFF.

This clonotype was found many times. The J gene is TRBJ2-1, the V gene TRBV24-1; D remains ambiguous. This CDR3 spans 13 amino acids. V was trimmed by 2 bases and J by 10 bases, leaving 11 bases between them. Germline V lookup: CDR1 KGHDR, CDR2 SFDVKD. The CDR3 is CATSDSSLGEQFF. The CDR3 DNA reads as TGTGCCACCAGTGATTCTAGTCTAGGCGAGCAGTTCTTC.

This chain joins TRBV18 and TRBJ2-4, with 7 bases matching TRBD1. Germline assignment: CDR1 KGHSH and CDR2 LQKENI. Losses at the gene ends were 8 bases for V and 1 base for J; bases not matched to a gene: 5. The CDR3 length is 14 residues. The CDR3 nucleotides are TGTGCCAGCGAGAACAGGGGTGCCAAAAACATTCAGTACTTC. This codes for CASENRGAKNIQYF.

This clonotype has more than one count but fewer than ten. The chain joins TRBV7-2 to TRBJ2-6; D uncertain. The CDR3 consists of 15 residues. Germline V gene sequence: CDR1 SGHTA, CDR2 FQGNSA. Between the trimmed V and J ends, which lost 8 bases and 0 bases, there was a span of 11 bases. The CDR3 nucleotides are TGTGCCAGCCGAATCACAAACTCTGGGGCCAACGTCCTGACTTTC. This sequence encodes CASRITNSGANVLTF.

This clonotype was recorded a few times. A read error is possible here, since a much larger clone lies one base away. The chain uses TRBV5-5 and TRBJ2-1; maybe TRBD2 (6 bases). The CDR3 has 13 amino acids. V was trimmed by 0 bases and J by 13 bases, leaving 14 bases between them. Per germline, CDR1 SGHKS and CDR2 YYEKEE (reference sequence). The CDR3 bases are TGTGCCAGCAGCTTGGCAAGTCGGGAGACCCAGTTCTTC. Amino acid sequence: CASSLASRETQFF.

The rearrangement links TRBV14 to TRBJ1-1, with a possible D match to TRBD1 (6 bases). The CDR3 loop spans 15 amino acids. V lost 2 bases, J lost 4 bases, and 14 bases lay in between. Germline-derived CDR1 and CDR2 are SGHDN and FVKESK. CDR3 sequence (DNA): TGTGCCAGCAGCCAATCCCGGACAGCTTTCACTGAAGCTTTCTTT. It translates to CASSQSRTAFTEAFF.

The V call is TRBV7-2, the J call TRBJ2-6; 8 nucleotides line up with TRBD1. The CDR3 length is 15 residues. Per germline, CDR1 SGHTA and CDR2 FQGNSA. Trimming took 4 bases from V and 3 from J; bases not matched to a gene: 2. CDR3 coding DNA: TGTGCCAGCAGCTGGACAGGGTTTGGGGCCAACGTCCTGACTTTC. This codes for CASSWTGFGANVLTF. The complete variable domain, with remaining parts taken from reference TRBV7-2 and TRBJ2-6, reads GAGVSQSPSNKVTEKGKDVELRCDPISGHTALYWYRQSLGQGLEFLIYFQGNSAPDKSGLPSDRFSAERTGGSVSTLTIQRTQQEDSAVYLCASSWTGFGANVLTFGAGSRLTVL.

This clonotype appeared a few times. The J gene is TRBJ2-1, the V gene TRBV4-2; TRBD2 agrees at 8 bases. CDR1 LGHNA and CDR2 YNFKEQ come from the germline V gene. V dropped 0 bases and J dropped 5; count of bases not matched to a gene: 3. CDR3 length equals 15 residues. CDR3 nucleotides: TGTGCCAGCAGCCAAGATGACGGGAGGGACAATGAGCAGTTCTTC. Its protein product is CASSQDDGRDNEQFF.

This clonotype was observed a few times. The chain couples TRBV5-1 to TRBJ1-5; 10 bases fit TRBD1. Germline V gives CDR1 SGHRS, CDR2 YFSETQ. V gave up 4 bases and J gave up 5 bases; unmatched junction bases: 3. This CDR3 region has 14 residues. The CDR3 DNA reads as TGCGCCAGCAGCAAAGGGACAGGGGATCAGCCCCAGCATTTT. Translation: CASSKGTGDQPQHF.

This sequence joins TRBV20-1 and TRBJ2-6, with D possibly being TRBD1 (5 bases). Germline assignment: CDR1 DFQATT and CDR2 SNEGSKA (reference sequence). This CDR3 region has 17 residues. V dropped 4 bases and J dropped 0 bases, with 16 bases sitting between them. Written as DNA, the CDR3 is TGCAGTGCTAAGGACGGACACCCAAACTCTGGGGCCAACGTCCTGACTTTC. Protein sequence: CSAKDGHPNSGANVLTF.

CDR3 DNA: TGTGCCAGCAGTTACCAAAACAGGGTTTATCAGCCCCAGCATTTT. This codes for CASSYQNRVYQPQHF. This chain links TRBV6-5 with TRBJ1-5; tentatively, D is TRBD1 (6 bases). V lost 2 bases and J 5 bases, leaving 13 bases between the germline ends. The CDR3 totals 15 residues. In germline, CDR1 is MNHEY, CDR2 SVGAGI.

This clonotype was detected many times. This chain connects TRBV20-1 to TRBJ1-5; the match to TRBD1 covers 9 bases. Germline CDR1 DFQATT, CDR2 SNEGSKA (reference sequence). The CDR3 has 14 amino acids. V was pared by 3 bases and J by 4 bases, with 4 bases of the junction left unmatched. The CDR3 nucleotides read TGCAGTGCTAGTCCGGGACAGGGTAATCAGCCCCAGCATTTT. Translation gives CSASPGQGNQPQHF.

This clonotype showed up just a few times. The chain links TRBV6-1 to TRBJ1-4, with D hard to call. Germline assignment: CDR1 MNHNS and CDR2 SASEGT. The CDR3 is 13 amino acids. Trimming stripped 6 bases from V and 4 bases from J, with 9 bases between. CDR3 residues: CASRPTVNEKLFF. The DNA of the CDR3 is TGTGCCAGCAGACCCACCGTTAATGAAAAACTGTTTTTT.

V and J are TRBV4-2 and TRBJ2-3; the D gene is possibly TRBD2 (5 bases). The germline V gene has CDR1 LGHNA and CDR2 YNFKEQ. The CDR3 has 16 amino acids. V was pared by 2 bases and J by 6 bases, with 18 bases between. CDR3 bases: TGTGCCAGCAGCCAAAGGACTGATAATCGGTTGGATACGCAGTATTTT. Residues: CASSQRTDNRLDTQYF.

This clonotype was recorded many times. The chain carries TRBV6-5 and TRBJ2-7, with 9 bases that match TRBD1. The CDR3 covers 15 residues. Germline trimming cut 6 bases from V and 3 bases from J; bases unmatched to any gene: 9. Per the germline V gene, CDR1 is MNHEY and CDR2 is SVGAGI. The CDR3 loop reads CASSPTGTGYYEQYF. The CDR3 nucleotides are TGTGCCAGCAGCCCGACCGGGACAGGGTACTACGAGCAGTACTTC.